This T cell receptor (beta chain) derives from a study of blood T cell repertoires in COVID-19. About the study: COVID-19 samples collected from the United States, Italy and Spain covered acute and convalescent phases. Sources were T cells, B-cell-depleted T cells, or PBMCs; the material itself was cDNA or gDNA.

Germline trimming cut 4 bases from V and 0 bases from J; bases unmatched to any gene: 1. Germline assignment: CDR1 MRHNA and CDR2 SNTAGT. The CDR3 extends over 16 amino acids. Original methodology: Estimation of nucleated cell counts relied on the amplification of reference gene primers. Profiling relied on immunoSEQ multiplex PCR, and the TCRdb table lists in-frame clones only, not all of them. V, J and clone size derive from that table, while D and trimming were established from the DNA sequence. This table holds about 210,000 clones, 70% to 90% found once. This clone was counted a few times. The chain carries TRBV6-4 and TRBJ2-6; TRBD1 matches at 9 bases. Sequenced sample: peripheral blood. The source is a woman aged 45-59 years with active or convalescent COVID-19. In nucleotides, the CDR3 is TGTGCCAGCAGTGGGACAGGGGACTCTGGGGCCAACGTCCTGACTTTC. Protein: CASSGTGDSGANVLTF.